These T cell receptor beta chains were read from a single sample in a study of monozygotic twins with inflammatory bowel disease. TCRdb reprocessed the 5' RACE reads, with one entry per CDR3 protein and no DNA. The sample includes 300,000 to 350,000 distinct CDR3 sequences. The sample comprised blood. All receptors derive from a human donor with ulcerative colitis or Crohn's disease, or a healthy co-twin of an affected twin (not recorded which). Both conserved end residues are part of each CDR3.

j_call v_call cdr3_aa
TRBJ1-4 TRBV27 CASAHRVREKLFF
TRBJ2-5 TRBV5-1 CASSTNGDRLETQYF
TRBJ2-7 TRBV9 CASSPRTGIHEQYF
TRBJ2-1 TRBV5-1 CASSSGGRSVDDEQFF
TRBJ1-5 TRBV6-6 CASSSQGNQPQHF
TRBJ2-7 TRBV5-1 CASSPSGESIRQQYF
TRBJ1-5 TRBV6-6 CASSYSSAPQHF
TRBJ1-1 TRBV20-1 CSARAPKSGARLEAFF
TRBJ2-1 TRBV6-4 CAGSIGDSEVQFF
TRBJ1-1 TRBV5-8 CASTLIRGRANTEAFF
TRBJ1-1 TRBV6-6 CASRQTPMNTEAFF
TRBJ2-2 TRBV7-9 CASSSKGTQVVTGELFF
TRBJ2-1 TRBV19 CASSVTSGDPSYNEQFF
TRBJ2-1 TRBV11-3 CASGSYRDNEQFF
TRBJ2-7 TRBV27 CASSFNDRIYEQYF
TRBJ1-5 TRBV6-1 CASSGALPGLPLWDQPQHF
TRBJ2-5 TRBV27 CASSLTKGVRETQYF
TRBJ2-1 TRBV7-2 CASSLGASGAYNEQFF
TRBJ2-5 TRBV7-9 CASSLGTVGETQYF
TRBJ2-7 TRBV5-1 CASSFSAGAGEQYF
TRBJ2-7 TRBV5-1 CASSLQSGGASYEQYF
TRBJ2-3 TRBV5-1 CASRPASTDTQYF
TRBJ2-5 TRBV10-2 CASGQGPETQYF
TRBJ2-3 TRBV10-3 CAISESLAGGRDTQYF
TRBJ2-7 TRBV28 CASSIDRERGYEQYF
TRBJ2-4 TRBV2 CASSEGWQITNIQYF
TRBJ2-2 TRBV7-9 CAREAGANTGELFF
TRBJ1-6 TRBV25-1 CASRSGQGAGNSPLHF
TRBJ2-6 TRBV4-3 CASSQVTPGANVLTF
TRBJ2-3 TRBV9 CASSVGGRDTQYF
TRBJ2-1 TRBV5-1 CASSQYQEWEQFF
TRBJ2-7 TRBV5-1 CASSPQGISSYEQYF
TRBJ2-3 TRBV24-1 CATSDPWTADTDTQYF